The T cell receptor (beta chain) described here comes from a study of identical twins. Germline V gene data show CDR1 as SQVTM and CDR2 as ANQGSEA. The CDR3 runs to 13 residues. V was shortened by 4 bases and J by 2 bases, with 10 bases between the two germline ends. Every sampled donor was Caucasian and healthy. As to this clonotype: What it recognizes is unknown.

TCRdb ran MiXCR on the 5' RACE reads and lists one entry per CDR3 protein. Among 300,000 or so distinct CDR3 sequences listed, more than 8% were seen once. Regarding the study as a whole: Zero-insertion analyses were open to partial confounding by invariant MAIT and iNKT cells.

These sequences were also reported in another study, on yellow fever vaccine responses in identical twins.

The genes are TRBV29-1 and TRBJ2-3; D unclear. The TCR was taken from a woman aged 18-29 years in good health. Sample: CD8+ T cells sorted from blood. In nucleotides, the CDR3 is TGCAGCGTTGGAGAGGTATACACAGATACGCAGTATTTT. This sequence encodes CSVGEVYTDTQYF.